The clone carrying this T cell receptor (beta chain) was observed a single time. The antigen is not known. This sample was included in a study of OX40 agonist ivuxolimab in advanced cancers. Regarding the study as a whole: Among expanded peripheral T cells, antigen specificity went undetermined.

Sequenced by immunoSEQ multiplex PCR; TCRdb stores in-frame clones only, minus some. The data contain tens of thousands of clones, approximately 94% of them singletons. The CDR3 runs 15 residues. CDR1 SGDLS and CDR2 YYNGEE come from the germline V gene. The V end was cut by 0 bases, the J end by 3 bases, with 13 bases between. The clonotype comes from an adult with an advanced solid tumor such as melanoma, head and neck, liver or kidney cancer. Material: CD4+ or CD8+ T cells sorted from blood, obtained in a trial of the OX40 agonist ivuxolimab. The rearrangement joins TRBV9 to TRBJ2-7; D possibly corresponds to TRBD2 (5 bases). The CDR3 reads CASSVASGLDYEQYF. The DNA of the CDR3 is TGTGCCAGCAGCGTAGCTTCTGGACTGGACTACGAGCAGTACTTC. Full variable domain (rest looked up from reference TRBV9 and TRBJ2-7): DSGVTQTPKHLITATGQRVTLRCSPRSGDLSVYWYQQSLDQGLQFLIQYYNGEERAKGNILERFSAQQFPDLHSELNLSSLELGDSALYFCASSVASGLDYEQYFGPGTRLTVT.